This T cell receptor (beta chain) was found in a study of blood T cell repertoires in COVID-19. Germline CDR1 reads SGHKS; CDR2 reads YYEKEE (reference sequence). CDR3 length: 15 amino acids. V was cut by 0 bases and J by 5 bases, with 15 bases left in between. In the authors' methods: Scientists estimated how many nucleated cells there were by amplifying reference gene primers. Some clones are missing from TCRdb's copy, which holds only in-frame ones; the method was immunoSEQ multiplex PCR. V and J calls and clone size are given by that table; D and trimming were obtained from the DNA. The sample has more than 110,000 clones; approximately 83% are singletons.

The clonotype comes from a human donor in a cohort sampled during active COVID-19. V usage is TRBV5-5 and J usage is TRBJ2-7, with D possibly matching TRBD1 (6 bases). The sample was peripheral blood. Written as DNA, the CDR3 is TGTGCCAGCAGCTTGGGTCAGGGACAAGTTGACGAGCAGTACTTC. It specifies CASSLGQGQVDEQYF.